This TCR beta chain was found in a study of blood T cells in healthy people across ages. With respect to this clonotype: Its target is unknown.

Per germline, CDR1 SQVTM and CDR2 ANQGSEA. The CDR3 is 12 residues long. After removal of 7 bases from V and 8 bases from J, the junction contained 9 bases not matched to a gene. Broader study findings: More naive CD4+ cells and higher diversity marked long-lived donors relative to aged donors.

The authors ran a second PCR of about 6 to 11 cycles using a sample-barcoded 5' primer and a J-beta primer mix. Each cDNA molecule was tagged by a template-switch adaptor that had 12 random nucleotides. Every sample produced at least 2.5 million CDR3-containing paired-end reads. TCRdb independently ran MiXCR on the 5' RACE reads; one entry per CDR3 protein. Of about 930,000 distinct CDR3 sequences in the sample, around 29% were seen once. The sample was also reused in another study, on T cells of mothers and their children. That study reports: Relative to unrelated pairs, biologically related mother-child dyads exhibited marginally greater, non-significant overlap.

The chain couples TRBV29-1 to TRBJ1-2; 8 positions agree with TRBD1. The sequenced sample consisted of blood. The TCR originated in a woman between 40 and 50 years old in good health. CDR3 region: CSGGQGKGGYTF. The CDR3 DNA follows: TGCAGCGGCGGACAGGGTAAAGGAGGCTACACCTTC.